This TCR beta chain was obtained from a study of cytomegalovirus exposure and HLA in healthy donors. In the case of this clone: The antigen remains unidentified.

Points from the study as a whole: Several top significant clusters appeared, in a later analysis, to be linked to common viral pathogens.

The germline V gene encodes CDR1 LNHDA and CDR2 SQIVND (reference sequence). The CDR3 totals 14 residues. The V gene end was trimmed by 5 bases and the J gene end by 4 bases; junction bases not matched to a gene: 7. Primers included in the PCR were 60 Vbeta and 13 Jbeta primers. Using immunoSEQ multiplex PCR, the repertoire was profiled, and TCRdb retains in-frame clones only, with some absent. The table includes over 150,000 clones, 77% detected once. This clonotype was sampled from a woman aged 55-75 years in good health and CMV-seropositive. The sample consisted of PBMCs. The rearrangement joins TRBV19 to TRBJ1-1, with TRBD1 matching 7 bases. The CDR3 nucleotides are TGTGCCAGTAGTCCACAGGGGAGTAGCACTGAAGCTTTCTTT. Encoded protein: CASSPQGSSTEAFF.